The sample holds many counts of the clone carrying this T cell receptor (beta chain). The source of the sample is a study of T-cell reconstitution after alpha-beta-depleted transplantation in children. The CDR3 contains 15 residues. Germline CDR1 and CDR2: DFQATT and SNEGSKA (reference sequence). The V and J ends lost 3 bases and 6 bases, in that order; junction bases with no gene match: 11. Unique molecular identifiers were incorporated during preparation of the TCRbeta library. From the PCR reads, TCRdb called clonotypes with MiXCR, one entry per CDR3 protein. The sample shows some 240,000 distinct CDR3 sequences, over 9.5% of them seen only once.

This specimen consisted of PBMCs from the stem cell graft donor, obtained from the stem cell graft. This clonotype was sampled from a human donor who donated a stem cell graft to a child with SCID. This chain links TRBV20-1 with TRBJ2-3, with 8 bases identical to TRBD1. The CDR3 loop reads CSASRQGALRDTQYF. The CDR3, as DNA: TGCAGTGCTAGTCGCCAGGGGGCCCTACGGGATACGCAGTATTTT.